The T cell receptor (beta chain) under discussion was sequenced for a study of blood T cells in healthy people across ages. A second PCR of 7 to 11 cycles used a sample-barcoded 5' primer and a J-beta primer mix. Via MiXCR, TCRdb re-called the 5' RACE reads, giving one row per CDR3 protein. Among more than 450,000 distinct CDR3 sequences listed, roughly a quarter were seen once. Germline V gives CDR1 SNHLY, CDR2 FYNNEI. This CDR3 spans 15 amino acids. Deletions cut 6 bases from V and 0 bases from J, with 11 bases between. The same sample was also used in a study of T cells of mothers and their children.

The sequencing input was blood. V usage is TRBV2 and J usage is TRBJ2-2; D may be TRBD1 (5 bases). This receptor was taken from a boy between 2 and 10 years old in good health. The CDR3 is CASSRQSANTGELFF. In DNA, the CDR3 is TGTGCCAGCAGCCGACAGAGCGCGAACACCGGGGAGCTGTTTTTT.